This entry is about one T cell receptor beta chain. The target antigen is unknown. Libraries for TCRalpha and TCRbeta carried sample barcodes and unique molecular identifiers via 5'RACE. In TCRdb, the 5' RACE reads were re-called with MiXCR into one record per CDR3 protein. The profile shows a few hundred thousand distinct CDR3 sequences, under 20% of them singletons. The data were obtained in a study of T-cell memory formation after mild COVID-19. Across the study: Clusters were largely donor specific.

Study-level results: Second-wave clones reaching peak frequency on day 37 lacked confirmed SARS-CoV-2 specificity.

Trimming removed 7 bases from V and 6 bases from J; junction bases left unmatched: 8. This CDR3 is 15 amino acids long. Source material: PBMCs or a T cell subset sorted from them (not recorded which). The sequence derives from a man between 18 and 29 years old who had mild COVID-19 (a few samples of this study predate the infection). Cell type and time point are not known. J is TRBJ1-6 and V is TRBV12-3 or TRBV12-4, with 8 bases fitting TRBD1. The CDR3 loop is CASTFVGQGNSPLHF. The CDR3 nucleotides read TGTGCCAGCACCTTCGTCGGACAGGGTAATTCACCCCTCCACTTT.